This is a list of T cell receptor beta chains from one sample in a study of blood T cell repertoires in COVID-19. The protocol was immunoSEQ multiplex PCR, while the TCRdb copy is restricted to in-frame clones and leaves out a portion. The sample lists around 140,000 clones, about 80% occurring once. Sequencing was performed on peripheral blood. These TCRs come from a man aged 70-80 years who had recovered from COVID-19. Each CDR3 is given with its conserved first and last residue. A D gene is named only where the DNA matches it firmly. Rows may omit the clone size; those that give it use once, few, many or a size class.

d_call: NA
clone_size: NA
j_call: TRBJ2-1
v_call: TRBV10-1
cdr3_aa: CASSLSPGLYNEQFF
cdr3_nt: TGCGCCAGCAGCCTTTCACCGGGACTGTACAATGAGCAGTTCTTC

d_call: TRBD1
clone_size: once
j_call: TRBJ1-5
v_call: TRBV27
cdr3_aa: CASSLTGLNQPQHF
cdr3_nt: TGTGCCAGCAGTTTGACAGGGCTAAATCAGCCCCAGCATTTT

d_call: NA
clone_size: NA
j_call: TRBJ1-1
v_call: TRBV6-2/TRBV6-3
cdr3_aa: CASSYTVRVEILVDTEAFF
cdr3_nt: TGTGCCAGCAGTTATACGGTCAGGGTGGAAATTTTGGTCGACACTGAAGCTTTCTTT

d_call: NA
clone_size: once
j_call: TRBJ1-3
v_call: TRBV7-6
cdr3_aa: CASSYSSGPGNTIYF
cdr3_nt: TGTGCCAGCAGCTACTCGAGCGGGCCTGGAAACACCATATATTTT

d_call: NA
clone_size: NA
j_call: TRBJ2-7
v_call: TRBV6-6
cdr3_aa: CASRGGLDSYEQYF
cdr3_nt: TGTGCCAGCAGAGGCGGACTCGACTCCTACGAGCAGTACTTC

d_call: NA
clone_size: NA
j_call: TRBJ2-7
v_call: TRBV28
cdr3_aa: CASSLRLDTLSYEQYF
cdr3_nt: TGTGCCAGCAGTTTAAGGCTGGACACCCTGTCCTACGAGCAGTACTTC

d_call: TRBD2
clone_size: once
j_call: TRBJ2-1
v_call: TRBV11-2
cdr3_aa: CASSFLAGESSEQFF
cdr3_nt: TGTGCCAGCAGCTTTTTAGCGGGAGAATCTAGTGAGCAGTTCTTC

d_call: NA
clone_size: NA
j_call: TRBJ1-6
v_call: TRBV9
cdr3_aa: CASSVAGEGSPLHF
cdr3_nt: TGTGCCAGCAGCGTAGCAGGGGAAGGATCACCCCTCCACTTT

d_call: TRBD2
clone_size: few
j_call: TRBJ2-5
v_call: TRBV7-8
cdr3_aa: CASSPGLLAGGGETQYF
cdr3_nt: TGTGCCAGCAGCCCAGGGCTCCTGGCGGGAGGTGGGGAGACCCAGTACTTC

d_call: NA
clone_size: few
j_call: TRBJ2-3
v_call: TRBV3-1/TRBV3-2
cdr3_aa: CASSHSGATDTQYF
cdr3_nt: TGTGCCAGCAGCCATAGCGGCGCCACAGATACGCAGTATTTT

d_call: NA
clone_size: NA
j_call: TRBJ1-2
v_call: TRBV6-5
cdr3_aa: CASSYPITGGYGYTF
cdr3_nt: TGTGCCAGCAGTTACCCAATCACGGGAGGCTATGGCTACACCTTC

d_call: NA
clone_size: once
j_call: TRBJ2-1
v_call: TRBV5-1
cdr3_aa: CASTPDRPTYNEQFF
cdr3_nt: TGCGCCAGCACCCCTGACAGACCTACCTACAATGAGCAGTTCTTC

d_call: TRBD2
clone_size: NA
j_call: TRBJ2-2
v_call: TRBV11-3
cdr3_aa: CASSLDGRATGELFF
cdr3_nt: TGTGCCAGCAGCTTAGACGGGAGGGCCACCGGGGAGCTGTTTTTT

d_call: NA
clone_size: NA
j_call: TRBJ2-7
v_call: TRBV11-2
cdr3_aa: CASSLEVATYEQYF
cdr3_nt: TGTGCCAGCAGCTTAGAGGTCGCTACCTACGAGCAGTACTTC

d_call: NA
clone_size: few
j_call: TRBJ1-1
v_call: TRBV5-1
cdr3_aa: CASSPPGMGGEAFF
cdr3_nt: TGCGCCAGCAGCCCACCTGGGATGGGGGGGGAAGCTTTCTTT

d_call: NA
clone_size: NA
j_call: TRBJ1-3
v_call: TRBV7-2
cdr3_aa: CASSPGGNRGTTIYF
cdr3_nt: TGTGCCAGCAGCCCGGGGGGGAACCGGGGAACAACCATATATTTT

d_call: TRBD1
clone_size: NA
j_call: TRBJ2-7
v_call: TRBV6-5
cdr3_aa: CASSPSGTGGYEQYF
cdr3_nt: TGTGCCAGCAGTCCCTCCGGGACAGGCGGCTACGAGCAGTACTTC

d_call: TRBD2
clone_size: NA
j_call: TRBJ2-3
v_call: TRBV4-3
cdr3_aa: CASSQEYGRSTDTQYF
cdr3_nt: TGCGCCAGCAGCCAAGAATACGGGAGGAGCACAGATACGCAGTATTTT

d_call: TRBD2
clone_size: NA
j_call: TRBJ2-7
v_call: TRBV5-1
cdr3_aa: CASSSLASGTSEQYF
cdr3_nt: TGCGCCAGCAGCTCGTTAGCTAGCGGGACCTCCGAGCAGTACTTC

d_call: TRBD2
clone_size: NA
j_call: TRBJ2-7
v_call: TRBV6-5
cdr3_aa: CASTGTSPYEQYF
cdr3_nt: TGTGCCAGCACCGGGACTAGCCCTTACGAGCAGTACTTC

d_call: NA
clone_size: NA
j_call: TRBJ1-2
v_call: TRBV6-5
cdr3_aa: CASSQEGTGGYTF
cdr3_nt: TGTGCCAGCAGCCAGGAGGGGACCGGAGGCTACACCTTC

d_call: NA
clone_size: NA
j_call: TRBJ2-1
v_call: TRBV24-1
cdr3_aa: CATSDRHSYDNEQFF
cdr3_nt: TGTGCCACCAGTGATCGCCACAGCTACGACAATGAGCAGTTCTTC

d_call: TRBD1
clone_size: once
j_call: TRBJ1-1
v_call: TRBV7-9
cdr3_aa: CASSKDRVGTEAFF
cdr3_nt: TGTGCCAGCAGCAAAGACAGGGTAGGCACTGAAGCTTTCTTT

d_call: TRBD2
clone_size: NA
j_call: TRBJ2-3
v_call: TRBV10-1
cdr3_aa: CASAAGLAGGPPSTDTQYF
cdr3_nt: TGCGCCAGCGCCGCGGGACTAGCGGGAGGACCACCAAGCACAGATACGCAGTATTTT

d_call: TRBD2
clone_size: NA
j_call: TRBJ2-1
v_call: TRBV5-1
cdr3_aa: CASSSGGSGSNEQFF
cdr3_nt: TGCGCCAGCAGCTCCGGAGGTAGCGGGAGTAATGAGCAGTTCTTC

d_call: TRBD2
clone_size: NA
j_call: TRBJ2-5
v_call: TRBV27
cdr3_aa: CASSPSGQETQYF
cdr3_nt: TGTGCCAGCAGCCCTAGCGGCCAAGAGACCCAGTACTTC

d_call: TRBD1
clone_size: NA
j_call: TRBJ2-2
v_call: TRBV28
cdr3_aa: CASSTLSGTGPTGELFF
cdr3_nt: TGTGCCAGCAGTACCCTCTCCGGGACAGGGCCGACCGGGGAGCTGTTTTTT

d_call: TRBD1
clone_size: NA
j_call: TRBJ2-3
v_call: TRBV28
cdr3_aa: CASSTPGTGFTDTQYF
cdr3_nt: TGTGCCAGCAGTACTCCCGGGACAGGGTTTACAGATACGCAGTATTTT

d_call: NA
clone_size: NA
j_call: TRBJ1-1
v_call: TRBV4-2
cdr3_aa: CASSQDQVPNTEAFF
cdr3_nt: TGTGCCAGCAGCCAAGACCAGGTACCGAACACTGAAGCTTTCTTT

d_call: NA
clone_size: NA
j_call: TRBJ2-7
v_call: TRBV28
cdr3_aa: CASSTGLSYEQYF
cdr3_nt: TGTGCCAGCAGTACAGGCCTATCCTACGAGCAGTACTTC

d_call: TRBD2
clone_size: NA
j_call: TRBJ2-1
v_call: TRBV7-9
cdr3_aa: CASSLDGRSGRTYNEQFF
cdr3_nt: TGTGCCAGCAGCTTGGATGGGAGAAGCGGGAGAACCTACAATGAGCAGTTCTTC

d_call: TRBD1
clone_size: NA
j_call: TRBJ2-7
v_call: TRBV11-3
cdr3_aa: CASSLAGTGYEQYF
cdr3_nt: TGTGCCAGCAGCTTAGCAGGGACAGGGTACGAGCAGTACTTC

d_call: NA
clone_size: once
j_call: TRBJ2-3
v_call: TRBV4-1
cdr3_aa: CASSQPQGPDTQYF
cdr3_nt: TGCGCCAGCAGCCAACCCCAGGGCCCAGATACGCAGTATTTT

d_call: NA
clone_size: few
j_call: TRBJ2-2
v_call: TRBV14
cdr3_aa: CASSISVAGELFF
cdr3_nt: TGTGCCAGCAGCATTAGCGTCGCCGGGGAGCTGTTTTTT

d_call: TRBD1
clone_size: once
j_call: TRBJ1-1
v_call: TRBV5-1
cdr3_aa: CASSKGTGGGHTEAFF
cdr3_nt: TGCGCCAGCAGCAAAGGGACAGGGGGAGGACACACTGAAGCTTTCTTT

d_call: NA
clone_size: NA
j_call: TRBJ1-4
v_call: TRBV6-5
cdr3_aa: CASSYQGKEEKLFF
cdr3_nt: TGTGCCAGCAGTTATCAGGGGAAGGAGGAAAAACTGTTTTTT